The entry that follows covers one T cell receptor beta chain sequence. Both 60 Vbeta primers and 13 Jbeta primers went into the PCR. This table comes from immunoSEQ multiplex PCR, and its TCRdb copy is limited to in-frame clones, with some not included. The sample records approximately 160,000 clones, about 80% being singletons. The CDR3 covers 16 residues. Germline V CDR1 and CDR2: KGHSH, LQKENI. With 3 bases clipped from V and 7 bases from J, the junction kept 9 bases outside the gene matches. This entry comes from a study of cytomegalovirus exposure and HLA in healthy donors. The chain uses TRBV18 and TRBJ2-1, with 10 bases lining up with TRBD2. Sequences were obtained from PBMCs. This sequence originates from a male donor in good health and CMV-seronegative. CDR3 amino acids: CASSPLGTSVKNEQFF. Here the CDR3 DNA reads TGTGCCAGCTCACCCCTAGGGACTAGCGTGAAAAATGAGCAGTTCTTC.